This paragraph reports one TCR beta chain. The data were obtained in a study of blood T cell repertoires in COVID-19. Study as a whole: Samples came from the United States, Italy and Spain, spanning acute and convalescent COVID-19.

Authors' processing steps: Amplified reference gene primers provided the basis for estimating nucleated cell counts. Generated by immunoSEQ multiplex PCR, the TCRdb table keeps only in-frame clones and is missing some. D and trimming were read from the DNA, whereas the V and J calls and clone size are those reported in that table. This sample has tens of thousands of clones, with 81% found just once. The CDR3 has 21 residues. V usage is TRBV21-1 and J usage is TRBJ2-3; TRBD1 is the table's D call, not checked against the DNA. TRBV21-1 is noted as a pseudogene. The TCR was taken from an elderly man with active or convalescent COVID-19. The source material was peripheral blood. The CDR3 loop is CASRSRGRDTTIPRGTDTQYF. The DNA of the CDR3 is TGTGCCAGCAGGTCAAGGGGGCGGGACACTACTATCCCTAGGGGCACAGATACGCAGTATTTT.